This T cell receptor beta chain was sequenced in a study of cytomegalovirus exposure and HLA in healthy donors (dated 2017 in TCRdb). Regarding the study in general: In an earlier analysis of some 550 of the donors, around 290 Gb of sequence data and just under 120 million unique TCR beta sequences from roughly 190 million T cells were reported. In the later analysis, no new phenotypic data were used to find candidate immune exposures; instead, reliance was placed on TCR beta sequences and their occurrence across donors. Donor age, sex, ethnicity and CMV serostatus were collected together with the repertoire data. Typing coverage differed by locus: A, B, C, DRB1 and DQB1 were typed in about 629-640 donors, DQA1 in roughly 510, DPA1 in 600 to 610, and DPB1 in just under 490. Using immunosequencing, the study profiled T cell repertoires from 640 or so subjects and related those repertoires to cytomegalovirus serostatus. Every discovery cohort repertoire had been produced on one sequencing platform. High-throughput TCR immunosequencing, statistical association of individual TCRs with disease status, and machine learning were combined to predict cytomegalovirus infection status. An earlier analysis of 500 to 750 of the donors applied high-throughput TCR beta sequencing to assess whether each TCR beta V gene segment acted as functional or pseudogenic. Because of strong linkage in the cohort, a few DR-DQ haplotypes were treated as single units for association and clustering. Besides the first cohort of 666 subjects, a separate validation cohort made up of 90 to 150 different subjects was used. The aim of the study was to test whether cataloging public T cell receptors could identify signatures of past pathogen exposure. Of the 350 to 450 genotyped donors, around 81% fell in the genetic ancestry cluster associated with self-reported Caucasian donors. Both class I and class II loci were covered by HLA typing, at four-digit resolution. A later genetic analysis used genome-wide SNP genotypes for about 60% of the roughly 700 donors, treating that subset as a discovery cohort. Among 398 genotyped donors of the cohort, an average of 235,054 unique TCR beta nucleotide sequences were sequenced per donor, 15% to 20% of them non-productive. In a later analysis, previously published TCR beta repertoires from 550 to 700 donors were re-analyzed and high-resolution HLA genotyping was added so that TCR occurrence patterns could be studied. Roughly 300 gigabases of sequencing data and roughly 80 million unique TCR sequences made up an early release that covered approximately 620 HLA-typed donors. The full study reports these points: A later analysis found that TCR association rates varied across HLA loci, with DRB1 alleles showing the most associated TCRs and HLA-C alleles the fewest. The authors suggested that the approach could potentially be generalized to other disease states and immunological phenotypes. In both the original and validation cohorts, the classifier was reported to diagnose cytomegalovirus status with high specificity and sensitivity. Immune exposure information for the cohort was limited to CMV serostatus. In vitro tests confirmed that three of the cytomegalovirus-associated TCR beta chains recognize cytomegalovirus antigens. The cohort was sequenced for TCR beta chains only, and without alpha or paired-chain data the features that could be detected were limited. In a later analysis, several top co-occurrence clusters were reported to appear linked to parvovirus B19, influenza, CMV and Epstein-Barr virus. Broadly in line with IMGT annotations, most TCR beta V segments showed up in productive rearrangements about 90% or about 30% of the time in an earlier analysis of around 600 of the donors. In a later analysis, most CMV-associated TCR beta chains were found to appear HLA-restricted, with HLA associations seemingly driven largely by CMV exposure. Some IMGT-functional V segments, including TRBV6-2 and TRBV6-3, could not be distinguished by the 87-base-pair reads and were therefore excluded. The presence/absence analyses assumed that sequencing depth was roughly uniform across donors, and that assumption may not be true. A cluster of highly shared sequence variants was judged likely to be a technical artifact of the sequencing pipeline. Roughly 15 rarely observed V segments, including chromosome 9 orphons, were excluded from the earlier analysis of a few hundred of the donors because counts were too low. Compared with equally common non-associated chains, HLA-associated TCR beta chains in a later analysis were more clonally expanded and had lower generation probabilities. According to a later genetic analysis, donors in an Asian-associated ancestry cluster had fewer N-insertions in productive TCRs than the approximately 690-donor mean. Most TCR sequences were seen in very few donors, while some public TCRs were found in many individuals. A further reported finding was that TCR beta sequences accurately predicted the HLA-A and HLA-B alleles for most subjects in the first cohort. V-gene and J-gene trimming of TCR beta chains was associated with a missense DCLRE1C variant in a later genetic analysis, and the association was replicated in an independent cohort. HLA typing was unavailable for some donors at each locus, so association tests used only the typed subset. In the study, about 150 TCR beta chains were listed as associated with cytomegalovirus. At a false discovery rate of 0.05, a later analysis linked under 20,000 TCR beta sequences to specific HLA alleles. Correlated functional status among segregating V segments might reflect linkage disequilibrium, but an unknown experimental factor could not be ruled out. When HLA alleles, especially DR and DQ, strongly co-occurred, TCR associations were difficult to assign to individual alleles.

The cohort consisted of 666 healthy bone marrow donors. All cohort members were sampled while nominally healthy, although unrecorded immune exposures were likely present. The donor tested CMV seronegative and was one of the 352 seronegative cohort members. A peripheral blood sample was provided by each donor, and peripheral blood mononuclear cells were used for TCR beta sequencing. The Qiagen DNeasy Blood Extraction Kit was used to extract genomic DNA from the blood cell samples. With respect to this clone: Its cognate antigen has yet to be identified. Qualities for individual bases were not recorded, and no much larger clone is one base off.

V is reduced by 1 base and J by 3 bases, leaving a spacing of 10 bases between them. From cysteine to phenylalanine, the CDR3 is 14 amino acids long. The retained sequence is limited to the CDR3, 42 bases, with the frame set at the first base. According to the germline V gene (reference sequence), CDR1 reads SEHNR and CDR2 reads FQNEAQ. Receptor amplification or capture employed the immunoSEQ multiplex PCR assay. For the multiplex PCR, a mixture combining 60 forward primers for TCR Vbeta segments and 13 reverse primers for TCR Jbeta segments was used. The CDR3 region of rearranged TCR beta genes was amplified from genomic DNA by a multiplex PCR assay. On the Illumina HiSeq System, the amplified TCR beta libraries were sequenced as 87-base-pair reads. The authors' pipeline ran thus. Across the 666 repertoires, a later analysis counted 75 million to 90 million unique TCR beta chains, some 11 million of which were shared by at least two donors. A nearest-neighbor algorithm error-corrected the raw reads and collapsed the reads into unique sequences, merging closely related sequences to remove PCR and sequencing errors. V, D and J gene segments were assigned by aligning CDR3 sequences to IMGT reference sequences. For a sequence to be retained, at least a six-nucleotide match to both a V gene segment and a J gene segment was required. A rearrangement was called productive if the CDR3 had no stop codons and remained in frame with V and J, and every other rearrangement was called non-productive. Following IMGT convention, CDR3 was defined as the stretch from the second conserved V-encoded cysteine up to the conserved J-encoded phenylalanine. Sequences without an unambiguous match to a single V gene segment were excluded from the earlier analysis of over 500 of the donors. An earlier analysis of a few hundred of the donors called V segments functional above 56.7% productive rearrangements and segregating when the between-donor standard deviation exceeded 5%. A statistical classification framework was built for diagnosing cytomegalovirus status from the catalog of TCR beta chain sequences. In a later analysis, V and J genes were assigned by comparing TCR nucleotide sequences against IMGT/GENE-DB human TR gene sequences. A later analysis assigned CDR3 sequences and most-parsimonious VDJ recombination scenarios with the TCRdist pipeline. In a later analysis, every TCR beta chain was defined by the combination of its CDR3 amino acid sequence and its V-gene family, and reads without a unique V-gene family were dropped. In a later analysis, 550 to 650 highly shared, low-generation-probability nucleotide sequences were removed to address suspected cross-contamination and a sequencing artifact. For each public chain, a later analysis derived a clonal expansion index from normalized ranks of inferred template counts within each repertoire. In a later analysis, generation probabilities were computed using a VDJ recombination model fitted to out-of-frame rearrangements, and the results were checked against IGoR. In a later analysis, TCR-TCR, TCR-HLA and TCR-CMV co-occurrence was scored with hypergeometric tests, and a repertoire-size bias correction was applied to TCR pairs. A later analysis estimated false discovery rates by permuting HLA or CMV assignments 20 times. In a later analysis, co-occurring TCRs were grouped using DBSCAN, with TCRdist sequence similarity added in when clustering inside HLA-allele-positive subsets. Repertoires with fewer than 30,000 or more than 120,000 public chains were left out of co-occurrence clustering, as were about 5 repertoires with anomalous nucleotide sharing. TCRdb provides this immuneACCESS table in a form limited to in-frame rearrangements. Some clones are lacking; in checked studies, under half of them reflect an unresolved V gene, and why the rest are absent is not known. V and J calls and clone size are those listed in that table; D and trimming were worked out from the DNA. For this sample the table gives 100,000 to 150,000 clones, of which roughly 83% were detected only once. The top ten hold roughly 1.2% of the sample.

The sequenced sample consisted of PBMCs. The sequence is built from TRBV7-9 and TRBJ2-7; the D gene cannot be named for sure. This clonotype originated in a girl aged 2 to 9 in good health and CMV-seronegative. The CDR3 has the sequence CASSLDTHNYEQYF. The base sequence is TGTGCCAGCAGCTTAGACACCCACAACTACGAGCAGTACTTC.